This TCR beta chain is drawn from a study of blood T cell repertoires in COVID-19. People in the exposed group encountered a COVID-19 case within 2 weeks before entering the study. Authors' analysis steps: Scientists estimated how many nucleated cells there were by amplifying reference gene primers. Clones were sequenced by immunoSEQ multiplex PCR, and TCRdb holds only the in-frame ones, with some missing. V and J calls and clone size are given by that table; D and trimming were obtained from the DNA. The sample lists about 350,000 clones, approximately 91% occurring once. The CDR3 consists of 12 residues. V dropped 3 bases and J dropped 3 bases, with 3 bases sitting between them. Germline loops: CDR1 ENHRY, CDR2 SYGVKD. This clone appeared once.

What was sequenced was PBMCs or T cells enriched from blood (not recorded which). The source of this sequence is a woman younger than 45 who had been exposed to COVID-19. This rearrangement joins TRBV10-3 to TRBJ1-3; D unresolved. The CDR3 nucleotides read TGTGCCATCAGTGACGGTGGAAACACCATATATTTT. It encodes CAISDGGNTIYF.